Shown below are 14 T cell receptor beta chains from a single sample sequenced in a study of untreated major depressive disorder. The assay was immunoSEQ multiplex PCR, and TCRdb's table has in-frame clones only and misses some. This table holds 25,000 to 30,000 clones, roughly nine tenths found once. These TCRs' antigens remain unknown. The study's findings and limits: Compared with controls, depressed patients showed more TRBV05-01 (Vbeta 5.1) usage in CD4+ T cells.

The sequenced sample consisted of CD4+ T cells from PBMCs. The receptors stem from a woman aged 25 to 39 with major depressive disorder.

The chain links TRBV7-9 to TRBJ2-5, with 11 positions matching TRBD2. Germline CDR1 SEHNR, CDR2 FQNEAQ (reference sequence). This CDR3 contains 14 residues. J was trimmed by 2 bases and V by 6 bases; bases with no gene match: 2. The CDR3 bases are TGTGCCAGCAGTCGACTAGCGGGGCAAGAGACCCAGTACTTC. Translation: CASSRLAGQETQYF.

The chain couples TRBV5-1 to TRBJ1-2, with 8 positions matching TRBD1. Germline V CDR1 and CDR2: SGHRS, YFSETQ. The CDR3 spans 13 residues. V was clipped by 5 bases and J by 5 bases; unmatched bases: 5. The CDR3 sequence: CASRTGAQYGYTF. CDR3 DNA sequence: TGCGCCAGCAGGACAGGGGCCCAATATGGCTACACCTTC.

V usage is TRBV2 and J usage is TRBJ1-5, with 7 bases fitting TRBD1. J gave up 4 bases and V 5 bases, and 2 bases lay outside the gene matches. The CDR3 runs 13 residues. The V gene's germline CDR1 is SNHLY and CDR2 FYNNEI. This CDR3 reads CASSSRGNQPQHF. In DNA form, the CDR3 reads TGTGCCAGCAGTTCCAGGGGGAATCAGCCCCAGCATTTT.

The chain recombines TRBV5-1 with TRBJ1-1; D call uncertain. The CDR3 contains 14 residues. Trimming removed 3 bases from V and 2 bases from J, with 11 bases in between. Germline V gene data show CDR1 as SGHRS and CDR2 as YFSETQ. The CDR3 loop is CASSSLTANTEAFF. CDR3 bases: TGCGCCAGCAGCTCGTTGACGGCAAACACTGAAGCTTTCTTT.

In its sample, this clone was seen a few times. V usage is TRBV27 and J usage is TRBJ1-2, with TRBD1 matching over 7 bases. V shed 8 bases, J shed 4 bases, and the junction held 16 bases outside the gene matches. This CDR3 spans 16 amino acids. Germline lookup yields CDR1 MNHEY and CDR2 SMNVEV (reference sequence). The CDR3 loop is CASPNGTAYRLYGYTF. The CDR3, as DNA: TGTGCCAGCCCGAACGGGACAGCCTACCGTCTCTATGGCTACACCTTC.

The chain carries TRBV2 and TRBJ1-5, with TRBD1 as a possible D gene (5 bases). The CDR3 consists of 15 residues. V was pared by 4 bases and J by 3 bases, with 13 bases between. Germline V gene lookup returns CDR1 SNHLY and CDR2 FYNNEI. Written as DNA, the CDR3 is TGTGCCAGCAGTGCGGTGCAGGGTTCCAATCAGCCCCAGCATTTT. Protein sequence: CASSAVQGSNQPQHF.

This clone showed up just once. V is TRBV28 and J is TRBJ2-1, with 10 bases that match TRBD2. The CDR3 sequence is 13 residues long. Germline lookup yields CDR1 MDHEN and CDR2 SYDVKM. The V and J ends lost 10 bases and 4 bases, in that order; junction bases with no gene match: 4. This chain's CDR3 is CATVSGGYNEQFF. The CDR3, as DNA: TGTGCCACCGTTAGCGGGGGGTACAATGAGCAGTTCTTC. The full variable domain, with the rest looked up from reference TRBV28 and TRBJ2-1, is DVKVTQSSRYLVKRTGEKVFLECVQDMDHENMFWYRQDPGLGLRLIYFSYDVKMKEKGDIPEGYSVSREKKERFSLILESASTNQTSMYLCATVSGGYNEQFFGPGTRLTVL.

The chain is built from TRBV6-4 and TRBJ1-4, with D unresolved. The CDR3 consists of 13 residues. V was pared by 6 bases and J by 10 bases, with 15 bases between. Germline values: CDR1 MRHNA, CDR2 SNTAGT. The CDR3 coding sequence is TGTGCCAGCAGCCCGGCTCCGGGAGGAAAACTGTTTTTT. It translates to CASSPAPGGKLFF.

The rearrangement joins TRBV11-3 to TRBJ2-7; TRBD2 matches at 9 bases. Germline V gives CDR1 SGHNT, CDR2 YENEEA. The CDR3 covers 14 residues. V lost 5 bases to trimming and J lost 6 bases; unmatched junction nucleotides: 8. CDR3 protein: CASSVRAGGLEQYF. The CDR3 DNA is TGTGCCAGCAGCGTCAGGGCGGGAGGGCTCGAGCAGTACTTC.

The chain recombines TRBV18 with TRBJ1-5; no definite D call. Germline CDR1 KGHSH, CDR2 LQKENI. The CDR3 extends over 13 amino acids. V gave up 5 bases and J gave up 3 bases, with 8 bases separating them. The CDR3 is CASSDTSNQPQHF. The CDR3 region has the DNA TGTGCCAGCTCAGATACTTCCAATCAGCCCCAGCATTTT. The complete variable domain, with remaining parts taken from reference TRBV18 and TRBJ1-5, reads NAGVMQNPRHLVRRRGQEARLRCSPMKGHSHVYWYRQLPEEGLKFMVYLQKENIIDESGMPKERFSAEFPKEGPSILRIQQVVRGDSAAYFCASSDTSNQPQHFGDGTRLSIL.

The J gene is TRBJ2-2, the V gene TRBV2; a possible D gene is TRBD2 (6 bases). This CDR3 region has 16 residues. CDR1 is SNHLY, CDR2 FYNNEI, per germline. Trimming left V 5 bases short and J 2 bases short, with 15 bases between. The CDR3 protein is CASSRGLILNTGELFF. Here the CDR3 DNA reads TGTGCCAGCAGTAGGGGACTCATATTAAACACCGGGGAGCTGTTTTTT.

CDR3 loop: CASSILQGTSGNTIYF. As DNA, the CDR3 is TGTGCCAGCAGTATCCTTCAGGGTACGTCTGGAAACACCATATATTTT. The V call is TRBV6-6, the J call TRBJ1-3, with D possibly being TRBD1 (5 bases). CDR1 and CDR2 from the germline V gene are MNHNY and SVGAGI (reference sequence). The CDR3 consists of 16 residues. Trimming left V 5 bases short and J 1 base short, with 15 bases between.

The chain links TRBV10-3 to TRBJ1-2, with 10 bases fitting TRBD1. The CDR3 contains 13 residues. The V gene's germline CDR1 is ENHRY and CDR2 SYGVKD. Trimming cost V 10 bases and J 4 bases; bases outside gene matches: 6. CDR3 amino acids: CATGTGEAYGYTF. CDR3 DNA sequence: TGTGCCACCGGGACAGGGGAGGCCTATGGCTACACCTTC.

V gene TRBV6-6 combines with J gene TRBJ1-6; the D is unclear. The germline V gene encodes CDR1 MNHNY and CDR2 SVGAGI (reference sequence). V lost 8 bases, J lost 9 bases, and 8 bases lay in between. The CDR3 length is 11 residues. Written as DNA, the CDR3 is TGTGCCAGCTCTCCCGGTTCACCCCTCCACTTT. Translation gives CASSPGSPLHF.